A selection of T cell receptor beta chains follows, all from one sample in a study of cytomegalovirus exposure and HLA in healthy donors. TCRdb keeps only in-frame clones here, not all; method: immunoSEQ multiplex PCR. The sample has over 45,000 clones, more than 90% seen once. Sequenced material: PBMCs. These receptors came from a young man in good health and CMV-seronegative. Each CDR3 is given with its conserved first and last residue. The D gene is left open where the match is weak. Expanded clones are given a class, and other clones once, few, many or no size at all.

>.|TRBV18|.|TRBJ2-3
TGTGCCAGCTCACCGAGGACAGACACAGATACGCAGTATTTT
CASSPRTDTDTQYF
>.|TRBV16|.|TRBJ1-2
TGTGCCAGCAGCCAATCTCGGGCAGGGTTCGATGGCTACACCTTC
CASSQSRAGFDGYTF
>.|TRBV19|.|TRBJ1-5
TGTGCCAGTAGCCCTTCGGACAGTCGGAGCCTTAATCAGCCCCAGCATTTT
CASSPSDSRSLNQPQHF
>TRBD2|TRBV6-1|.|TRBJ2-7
TGTGCCAGCAGTGAAACCCGGTGGTTAGCGGGAGACTACGAGCAGTACTTC
CASSETRWLAGDYEQYF
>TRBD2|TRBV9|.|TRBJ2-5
TGTGCCAGCACATACTCGCGGGGGCGGGAGGGCCGCGAGACCCAGTACTTC
CASTYSRGREGRETQYF
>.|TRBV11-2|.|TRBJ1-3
TGTGCCAGCAGCTCTTCCTCCGGAAACACCATATATTTT
CASSSSSGNTIYF
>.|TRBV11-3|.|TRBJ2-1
TGTGCCAGCAGCCCCCGAGGAGTCAATGAGCAGTTCTTC
CASSPRGVNEQFF
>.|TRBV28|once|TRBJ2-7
TGTGCCAGCACCGAGGGTCGCTCCTACGAGCAGTACTTC
CASTEGRSYEQYF
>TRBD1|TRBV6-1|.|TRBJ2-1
TGTGCCAGCAGGAGGGACAGCCTTTACAATGAGCAGTTCTTC
CASRRDSLYNEQFF
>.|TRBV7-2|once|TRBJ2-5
TGTGCCAGCAGCTTCGCCAGGTGGGAGACCCAGTACTTC
CASSFARWETQYF
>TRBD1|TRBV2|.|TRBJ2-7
TGTGCCAGCAGTCTGGAACGGCCCGGGACAGGGGGAGAGCAGTACTTC
CASSLERPGTGGEQYF
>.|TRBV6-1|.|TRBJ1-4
TGTGCCAGCAGTGAAATTCGTACCGAGGTTGAAAAACTGTTTTTT
CASSEIRTEVEKLFF
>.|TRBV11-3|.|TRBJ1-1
TGTGCCAGCAGTCCGGGGGGGGACACTGAAGCTTTCTTT
CASSPGGDTEAFF
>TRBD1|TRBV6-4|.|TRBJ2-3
TGTGCCAGCAGTGAAGGACAGGGGGCGGGCACGCAGTATTTT
CASSEGQGAGTQYF
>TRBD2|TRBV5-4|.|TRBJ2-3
TGTGCCAGCAGCTTGGATGGCGGGAGTGAAGATACGCAGTATTTT
CASSLDGGSEDTQYF
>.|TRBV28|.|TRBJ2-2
TGTGCCAGCAGTTTTCACGGGAACACCGGGGAGCTGTTTTTT
CASSFHGNTGELFF
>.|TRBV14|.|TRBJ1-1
TGTGCCAGCAGCCAATTCCGCGAAACTGAAGCTTTCTTT
CASSQFRETEAFF
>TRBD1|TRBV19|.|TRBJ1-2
TGTGCCAGTAGTACGGGACAGGGGATCTATGGCTACACCTTC
CASSTGQGIYGYTF
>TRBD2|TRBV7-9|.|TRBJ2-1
TGTGCCAGCAGCTTAGCGGACTCTAGCGGGAGTCTCAATGAGCAGTTCTTC
CASSLADSSGSLNEQFF
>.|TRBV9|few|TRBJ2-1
TGTGCCAGCAGCCCCGAGGCTAGCGTAAATGAGCAGTTCTTC
CASSPEASVNEQFF
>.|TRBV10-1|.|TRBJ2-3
TGCGCCAGCAGTGAGGCCTCCTTCGGCGGCAGCACAGATACGCAGTATTTT
CASSEASFGGSTDTQYF
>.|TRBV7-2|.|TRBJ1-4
TGTGCCAGCAGCTTATATCCCTCAACTAATGAAAAACTGTTTTTT
CASSLYPSTNEKLFF
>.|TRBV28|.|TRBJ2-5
TGTGCCAGCAGTTCCAGACTAGGAGGAGAGACCCAGTACTTC
CASSSRLGGETQYF
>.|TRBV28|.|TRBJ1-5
TGTGCCAGCAGGCCCAATAGACAGGGCAATCAGCCCCAGCATTTT
CASRPNRQGNQPQHF
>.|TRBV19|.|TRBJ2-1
TGTGCCAGTAGGGTAGCGGCCTACAATGAGCAGTTCTTC
CASRVAAYNEQFF
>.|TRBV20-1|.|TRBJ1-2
TGCAGTGCTAGAGTTGGCAGTGGCTACACCTTC
CSARVGSGYTF
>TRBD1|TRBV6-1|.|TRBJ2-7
TGTGCCAGCAGCGCCCGTGACAGGGGCAACGAGCAGTACTTC
CASSARDRGNEQYF
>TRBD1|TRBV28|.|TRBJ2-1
TGTGCCAGCAGCCAGGGACAGGGGGATGAGCAGTTCTTC
CASSQGQGDEQFF
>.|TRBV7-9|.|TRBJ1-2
TGTGCCAGCAGCTTAGCGCAGAACAGGGGCTACACCTTC
CASSLAQNRGYTF
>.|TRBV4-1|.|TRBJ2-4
TGCGCCAGCAGCCGAGAGACAAGGACAAGAGCCAAAAACATTCAGTACTTC
CASSRETRTRAKNIQYF
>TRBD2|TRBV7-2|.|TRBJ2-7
TGTGCCAGCAGCTTAGCGCCTAGCGGGTTACTGGCCTACGAGCAGTACTTC
CASSLAPSGLLAYEQYF
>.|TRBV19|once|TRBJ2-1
TGTGCCAGTAGTATAGGGCCTGATGAGCAGTTCTTC
CASSIGPDEQFF
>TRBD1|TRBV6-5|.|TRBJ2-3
TGTGCCAGCAGCAGACAGGGGGCGGCCACAGATACGCAGTATTTT
CASSRQGAATDTQYF
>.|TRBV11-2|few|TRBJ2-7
TGTGCCAGCAGCCCCCGGGGTTACGAGCAGTACTTC
CASSPRGYEQYF
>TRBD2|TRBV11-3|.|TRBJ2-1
TGTGCCAGCAGCTTAGTCGGCAGCGGGTCGGCGGGAGGAGGTGAGCAGTTCTTC
CASSLVGSGSAGGGEQFF
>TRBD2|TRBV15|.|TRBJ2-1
TGTGCCACCGGACTAGGGACTATGTCCAACGAGCAGTTCTTC
CATGLGTMSNEQFF
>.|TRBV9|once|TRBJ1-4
TGTGCCAGCAGCGTAGAGGGGACATGGGAAAAACTGTTTTTT
CASSVEGTWEKLFF
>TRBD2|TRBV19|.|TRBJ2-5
TGTGCCAGTAGTCCCGGACTAGCAGGGCAAGAGACCCAGTACTTC
CASSPGLAGQETQYF
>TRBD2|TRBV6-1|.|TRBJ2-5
TGTGCCAGCGCACTAGCGGGAGGGGAGACCCAGTACTTC
CASALAGGETQYF
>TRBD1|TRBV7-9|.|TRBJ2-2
TGTGCCAGCAGCTTATTTCTTCGGCAGGGGGTCGGGGAGCTGTTTTTT
CASSLFLRQGVGELFF
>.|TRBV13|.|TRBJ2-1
TGTGCCAGCAGCCACTTAGCGGAGGGGTGGCAGTTCTTC
CASSHLAEGWQFF
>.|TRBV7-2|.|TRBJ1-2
TGTGCCAGCAGCTCGGGAGGCCTTAACTATGGCTACACCTTC
CASSSGGLNYGYTF
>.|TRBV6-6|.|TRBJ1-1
TGTGCCAGCAGTGGCAGGACAGACACTGAAGCTTTCTTT
CASSGRTDTEAFF
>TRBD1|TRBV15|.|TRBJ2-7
TGTGCCACCAGCACTCCAGGGGGCTCCTACGAGCAGTACTTC
CATSTPGGSYEQYF
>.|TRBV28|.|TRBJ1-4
TGTGCCAGCAGTTTACGGGAGGAAAAACTGTTTTTT
CASSLREEKLFF
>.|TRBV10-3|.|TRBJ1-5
TGTGCCATCGGTCCTGCACAGGGACATCAGCCCCAGCATTTT
CAIGPAQGHQPQHF
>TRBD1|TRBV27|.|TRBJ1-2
TGTGCCAGCAACCCACGGGGACAGGGAACATATGGCTACACCTTC
CASNPRGQGTYGYTF
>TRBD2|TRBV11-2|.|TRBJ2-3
TGTGCCAGCAGCTTAGTTGGCGGGAGAGGAGATACGCAGTATTTT
CASSLVGGRGDTQYF
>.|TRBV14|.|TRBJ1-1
TGTGCCAGCAGCCAATTTAACAGACGCTACACTGAAGCTTTCTTT
CASSQFNRRYTEAFF
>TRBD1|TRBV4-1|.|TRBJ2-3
TGCGCCAGCAGCCAAGGCAGGGGGCTACGCACAGATACGCAGTATTTT
CASSQGRGLRTDTQYF